This T cell receptor (beta chain) appears in the sequencing data of a study of CD8+ T cells in alopecia areata. At the level of the study: Female C3H/HeJ mice aged roughly 6-11 weeks received skin from spontaneously alopecic C3H/HeJ graft donors aged roughly 6-12 months.

Broader study findings: Scalp sample sequencing also detects resident alphabeta T cells of normal skin. Mice showed TCR sharing more clearly than patients did, possibly owing to HLA. Especially in alopecia totalis/universalis, lesional scalp showed greater clonality than normal scalp did.

This clone was picked up a small number of times. Its antigen is currently unknown. Germline and genes here are mouse. The CDR3 end lies 4 residues beyond the end of the read and is filled in from the germline J gene. This sample includes further DNA sequences coding for the same CDR3. Reverse transcribed after extraction, RNA yielded cDNA as the sequencing template. The method was immunoSEQ multiplex PCR; TCRdb's version includes in-frame clones alone and lacks a portion of them. The repertoire shows under 350,000 clones, none seen only once; the top ten take 0.9% to 1.5%. V dropped 1 base and J dropped 3 bases, with 7 bases sitting between them. Germline V lookup: CDR1 LGHNA, CDR2 YNLKQL (reference sequence). The CDR3 has 14 amino acids. Separation of pooled cutaneous lymph node cells was by sorting with CD4, CD8alpha, NKG2D, NKG2ACE and other markers.

This receptor was identified in a C3H/HeJ mouse with alopecia areata. The strain's MHC type: H2-k. The chain is built from TRBV5 and TRBJ2-1; possibly TRBD2 for D (7 bases). The sample consisted of CD4+ T cells sorted from a lymph node. Incomplete CDR3 DNA: TGTGCCAGCAGCCAAGGGGGGGCCTATGCT. Protein: CASSQGGAYA. The CDR3 in its entirety is CASSQGGAYAEQFF.